The TCR beta chain described here comes from a study of blood T cell repertoires in COVID-19. Original processing notes: Estimation of nucleated cell counts relied on the amplification of reference gene primers. Assay: immunoSEQ multiplex PCR; the TCRdb copy retains only in-frame clones and omits some. V, J and clone size were drawn from that table, and D and trimming were deduced from the DNA. The data contain 350,000 or so clones, around 87% of them singletons. This receptor was identified in a man aged 18 to 30 with active or convalescent COVID-19. The specimen sequenced was peripheral blood.

The CDR3 bases are TGTGCCAGCAGCTCTGGGGGACTCTCTGCCTACGAGCAGTACTTC. Translation: CASSSGGLSAYEQYF. The chain has TRBV7-9 and TRBJ2-7, with TRBD2 as a possible D gene (6 bases). V dropped 4 bases and J dropped 2 bases, with 15 bases sitting between them. Germline V gene sequence: CDR1 SEHNR, CDR2 FQNEAQ (reference sequence). The length of the CDR3 is 15 residues. The full variable domain, rest sourced from reference TRBV7-9 and TRBJ2-7, is DTGVSQNPRHKITKRGQNVTFRCDPISEHNRLYWYRQTLGQGPEFLTYFQNEAQLEKSRLLSDRFSAERPKGSFSTLEIQRTEQGDSAMYLCASSSGGLSAYEQYFGPGTRLTVT.